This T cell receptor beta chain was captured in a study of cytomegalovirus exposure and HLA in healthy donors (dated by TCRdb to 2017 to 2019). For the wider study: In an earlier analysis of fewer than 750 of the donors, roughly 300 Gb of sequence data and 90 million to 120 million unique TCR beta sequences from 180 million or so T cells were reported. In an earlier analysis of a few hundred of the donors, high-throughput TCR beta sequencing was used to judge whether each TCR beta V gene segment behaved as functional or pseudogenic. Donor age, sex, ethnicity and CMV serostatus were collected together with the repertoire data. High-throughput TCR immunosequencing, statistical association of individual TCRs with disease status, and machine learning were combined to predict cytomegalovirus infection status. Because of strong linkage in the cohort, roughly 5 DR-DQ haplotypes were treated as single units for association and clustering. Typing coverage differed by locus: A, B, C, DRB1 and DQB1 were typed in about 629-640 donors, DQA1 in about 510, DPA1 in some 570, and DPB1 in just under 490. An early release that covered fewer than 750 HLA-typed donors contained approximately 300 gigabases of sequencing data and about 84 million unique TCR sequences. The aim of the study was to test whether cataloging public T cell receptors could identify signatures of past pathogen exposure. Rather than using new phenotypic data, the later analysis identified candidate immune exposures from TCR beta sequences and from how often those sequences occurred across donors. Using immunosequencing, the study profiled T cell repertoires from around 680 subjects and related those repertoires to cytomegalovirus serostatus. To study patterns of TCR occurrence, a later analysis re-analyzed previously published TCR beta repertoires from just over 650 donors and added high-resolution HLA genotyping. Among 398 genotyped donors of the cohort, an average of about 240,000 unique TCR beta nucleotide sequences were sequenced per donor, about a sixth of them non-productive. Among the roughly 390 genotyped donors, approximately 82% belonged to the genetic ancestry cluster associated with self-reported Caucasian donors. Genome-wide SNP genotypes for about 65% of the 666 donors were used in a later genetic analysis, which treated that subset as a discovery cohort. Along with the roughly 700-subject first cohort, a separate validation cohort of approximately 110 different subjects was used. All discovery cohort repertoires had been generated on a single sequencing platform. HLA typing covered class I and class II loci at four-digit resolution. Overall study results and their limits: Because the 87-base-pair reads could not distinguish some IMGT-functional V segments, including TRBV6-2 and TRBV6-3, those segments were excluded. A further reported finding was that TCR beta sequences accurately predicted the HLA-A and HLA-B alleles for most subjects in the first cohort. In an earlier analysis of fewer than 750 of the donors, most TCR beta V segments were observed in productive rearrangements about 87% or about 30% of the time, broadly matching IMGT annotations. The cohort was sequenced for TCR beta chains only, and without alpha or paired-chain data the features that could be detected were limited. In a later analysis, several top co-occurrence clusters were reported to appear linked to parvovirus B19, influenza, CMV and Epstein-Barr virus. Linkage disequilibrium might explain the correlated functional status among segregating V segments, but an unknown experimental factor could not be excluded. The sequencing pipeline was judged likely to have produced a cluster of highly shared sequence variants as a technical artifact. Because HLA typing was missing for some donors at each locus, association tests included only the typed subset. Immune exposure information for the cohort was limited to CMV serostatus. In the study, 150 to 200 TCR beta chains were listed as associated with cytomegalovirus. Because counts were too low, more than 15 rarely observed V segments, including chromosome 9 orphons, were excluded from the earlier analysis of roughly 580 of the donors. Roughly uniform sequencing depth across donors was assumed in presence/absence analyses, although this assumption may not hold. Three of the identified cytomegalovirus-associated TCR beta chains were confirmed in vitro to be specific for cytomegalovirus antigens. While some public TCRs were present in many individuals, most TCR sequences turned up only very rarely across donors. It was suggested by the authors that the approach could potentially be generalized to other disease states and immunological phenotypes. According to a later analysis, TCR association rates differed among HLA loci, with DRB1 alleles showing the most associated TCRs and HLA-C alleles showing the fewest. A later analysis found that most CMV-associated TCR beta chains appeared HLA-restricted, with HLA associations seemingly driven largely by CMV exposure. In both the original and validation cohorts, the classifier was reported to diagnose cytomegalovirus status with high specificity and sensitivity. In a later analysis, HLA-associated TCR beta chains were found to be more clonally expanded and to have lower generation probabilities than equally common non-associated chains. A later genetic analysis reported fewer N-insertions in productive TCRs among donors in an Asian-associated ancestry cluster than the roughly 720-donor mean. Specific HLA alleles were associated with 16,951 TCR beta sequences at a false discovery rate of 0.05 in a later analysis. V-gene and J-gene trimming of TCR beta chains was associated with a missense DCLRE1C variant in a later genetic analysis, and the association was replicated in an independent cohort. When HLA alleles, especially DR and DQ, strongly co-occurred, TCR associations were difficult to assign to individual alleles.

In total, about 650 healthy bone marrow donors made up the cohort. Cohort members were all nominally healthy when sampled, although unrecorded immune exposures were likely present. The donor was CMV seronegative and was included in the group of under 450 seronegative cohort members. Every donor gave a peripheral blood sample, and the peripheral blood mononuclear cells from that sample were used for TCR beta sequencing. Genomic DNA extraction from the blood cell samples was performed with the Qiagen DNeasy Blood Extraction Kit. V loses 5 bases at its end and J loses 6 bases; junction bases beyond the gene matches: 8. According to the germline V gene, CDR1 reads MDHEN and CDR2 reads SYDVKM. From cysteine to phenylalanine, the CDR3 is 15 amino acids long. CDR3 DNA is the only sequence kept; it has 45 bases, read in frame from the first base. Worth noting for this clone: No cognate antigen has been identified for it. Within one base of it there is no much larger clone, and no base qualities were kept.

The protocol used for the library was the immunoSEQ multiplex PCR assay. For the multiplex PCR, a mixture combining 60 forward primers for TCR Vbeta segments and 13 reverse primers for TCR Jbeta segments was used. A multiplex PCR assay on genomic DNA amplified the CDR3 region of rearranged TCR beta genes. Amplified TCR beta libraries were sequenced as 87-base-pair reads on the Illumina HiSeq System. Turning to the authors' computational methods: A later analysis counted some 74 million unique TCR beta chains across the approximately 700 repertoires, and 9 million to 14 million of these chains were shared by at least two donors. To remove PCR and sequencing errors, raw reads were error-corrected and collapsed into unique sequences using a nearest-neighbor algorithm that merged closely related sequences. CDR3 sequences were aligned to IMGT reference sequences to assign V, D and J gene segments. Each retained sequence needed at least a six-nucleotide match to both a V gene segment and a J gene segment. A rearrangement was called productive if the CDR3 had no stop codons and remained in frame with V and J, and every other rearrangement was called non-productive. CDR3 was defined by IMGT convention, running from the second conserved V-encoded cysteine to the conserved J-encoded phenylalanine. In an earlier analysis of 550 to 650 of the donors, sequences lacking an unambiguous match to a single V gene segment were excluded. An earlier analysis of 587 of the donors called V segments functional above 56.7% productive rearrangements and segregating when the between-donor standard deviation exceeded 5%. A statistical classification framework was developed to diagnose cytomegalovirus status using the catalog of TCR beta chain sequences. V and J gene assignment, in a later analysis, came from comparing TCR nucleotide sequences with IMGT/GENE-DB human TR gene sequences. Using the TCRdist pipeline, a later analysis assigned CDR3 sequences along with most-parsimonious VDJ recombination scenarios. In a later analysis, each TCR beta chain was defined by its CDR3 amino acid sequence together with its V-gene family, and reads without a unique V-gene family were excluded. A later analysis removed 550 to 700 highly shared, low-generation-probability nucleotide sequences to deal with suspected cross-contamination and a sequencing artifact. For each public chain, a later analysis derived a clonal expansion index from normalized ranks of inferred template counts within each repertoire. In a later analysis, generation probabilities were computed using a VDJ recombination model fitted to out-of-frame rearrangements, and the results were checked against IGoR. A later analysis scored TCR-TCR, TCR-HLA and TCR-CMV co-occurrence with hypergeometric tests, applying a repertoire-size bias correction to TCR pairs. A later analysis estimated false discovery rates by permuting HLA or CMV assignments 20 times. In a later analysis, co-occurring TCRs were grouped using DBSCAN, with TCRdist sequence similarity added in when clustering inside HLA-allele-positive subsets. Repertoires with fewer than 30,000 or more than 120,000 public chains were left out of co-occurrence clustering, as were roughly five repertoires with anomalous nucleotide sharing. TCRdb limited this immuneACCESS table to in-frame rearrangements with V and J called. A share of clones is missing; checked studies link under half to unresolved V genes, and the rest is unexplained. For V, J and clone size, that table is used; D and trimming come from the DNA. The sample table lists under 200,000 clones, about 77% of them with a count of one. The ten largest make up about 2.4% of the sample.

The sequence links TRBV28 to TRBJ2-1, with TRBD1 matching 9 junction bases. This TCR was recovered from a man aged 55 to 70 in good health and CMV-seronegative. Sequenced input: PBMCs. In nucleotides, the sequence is TGTGCCAGCAGTGCTACAGGGGGCCCGATCAATGAGCAGTTCTTC. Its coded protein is CASSATGGPINEQFF.